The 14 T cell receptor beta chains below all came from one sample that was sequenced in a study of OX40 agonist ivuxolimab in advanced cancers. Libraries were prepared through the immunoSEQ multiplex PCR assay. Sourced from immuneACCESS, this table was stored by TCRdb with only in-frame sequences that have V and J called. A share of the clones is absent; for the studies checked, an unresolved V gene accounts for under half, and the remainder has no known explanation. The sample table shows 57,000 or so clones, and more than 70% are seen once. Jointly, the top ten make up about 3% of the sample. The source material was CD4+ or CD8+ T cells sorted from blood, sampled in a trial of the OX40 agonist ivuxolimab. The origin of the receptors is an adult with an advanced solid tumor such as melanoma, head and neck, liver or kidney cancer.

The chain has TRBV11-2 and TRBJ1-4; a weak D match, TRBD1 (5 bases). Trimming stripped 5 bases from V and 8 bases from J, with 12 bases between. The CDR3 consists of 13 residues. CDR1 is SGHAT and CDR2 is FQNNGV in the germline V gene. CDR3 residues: CASSPRGTEKLFF. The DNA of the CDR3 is TGTGCCAGCAGCCCTCGTGGGACCGAAAAACTGTTTTTT.

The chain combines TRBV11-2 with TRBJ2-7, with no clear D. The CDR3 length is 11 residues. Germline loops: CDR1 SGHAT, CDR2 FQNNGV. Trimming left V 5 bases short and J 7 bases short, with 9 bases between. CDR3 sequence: CASSPQGEQYF. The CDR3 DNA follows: TGTGCCAGCAGCCCCCAAGGGGAGCAGTACTTC. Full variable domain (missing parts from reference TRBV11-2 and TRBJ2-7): EAGVAQSPRYKIIEKRQSVAFWCNPISGHATLYWYQQILGQGPKLLIQFQNNGVVDDSQLPKDRFSAERLKGVDSTLKIQPAKLEDSAVYLCASSPQGEQYFGPGTRLTVT.

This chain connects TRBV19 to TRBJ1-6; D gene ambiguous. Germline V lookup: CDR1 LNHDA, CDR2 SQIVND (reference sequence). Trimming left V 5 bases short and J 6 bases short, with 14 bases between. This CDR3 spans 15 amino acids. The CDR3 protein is CASSLREAFNSPLHF. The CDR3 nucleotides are TGTGCCAGTAGTTTACGGGAGGCGTTTAATTCACCCCTCCACTTT.

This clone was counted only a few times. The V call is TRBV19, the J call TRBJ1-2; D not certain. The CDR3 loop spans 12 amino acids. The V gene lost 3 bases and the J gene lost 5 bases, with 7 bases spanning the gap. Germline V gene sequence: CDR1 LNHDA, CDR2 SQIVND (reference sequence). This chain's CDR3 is CASSILGYGYTF. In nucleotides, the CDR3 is TGTGCCAGTAGTATTCTGGGTTATGGCTACACCTTC.

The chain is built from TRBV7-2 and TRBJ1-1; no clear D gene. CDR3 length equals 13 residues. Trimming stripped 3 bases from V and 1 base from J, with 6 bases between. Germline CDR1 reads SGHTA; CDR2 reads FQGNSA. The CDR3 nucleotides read TGTGCCAGCAGCTTCACTAGGAACACTGAAGCTTTCTTT. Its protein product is CASSFTRNTEAFF.

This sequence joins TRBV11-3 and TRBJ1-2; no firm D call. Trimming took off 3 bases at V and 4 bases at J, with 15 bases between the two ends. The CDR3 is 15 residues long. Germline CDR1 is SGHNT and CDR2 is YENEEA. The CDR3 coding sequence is TGTGCCAGCAGCTTCGCCACCGGGTCCTCCTATGGCTACACCTTC. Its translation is CASSFATGSSYGYTF.

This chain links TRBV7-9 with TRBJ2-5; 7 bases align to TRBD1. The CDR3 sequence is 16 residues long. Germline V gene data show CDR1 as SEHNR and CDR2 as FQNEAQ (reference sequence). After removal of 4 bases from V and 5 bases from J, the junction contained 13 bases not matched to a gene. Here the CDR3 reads CASSSQEGAGKETQYF. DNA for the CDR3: TGTGCCAGCAGCTCGCAAGAGGGGGCTGGGAAGGAGACCCAGTACTTC.

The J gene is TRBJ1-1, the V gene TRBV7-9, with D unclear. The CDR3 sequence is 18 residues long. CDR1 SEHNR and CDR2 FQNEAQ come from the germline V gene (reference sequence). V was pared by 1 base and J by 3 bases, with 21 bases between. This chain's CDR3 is CASSLDGRRSLSDTEAFF. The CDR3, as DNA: TGTGCCAGCAGCTTAGATGGCAGAAGAAGCCTATCGGACACTGAAGCTTTCTTT.

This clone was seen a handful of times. The CDR3 DNA sequence: TGTGCCAGCAGTTACGACAGGACCCGCTCCTACGAGCAGTACTTC. Amino acid sequence: CASSYDRTRSYEQYF. The V and J genes are TRBV6-5 and TRBJ2-7, with D possibly being TRBD1 (6 bases). The CDR3 is made up of 15 amino acids. The V end was cut by 2 bases, the J end by 0 bases, with 11 bases between. Germline CDR1 MNHEY, CDR2 SVGAGI.

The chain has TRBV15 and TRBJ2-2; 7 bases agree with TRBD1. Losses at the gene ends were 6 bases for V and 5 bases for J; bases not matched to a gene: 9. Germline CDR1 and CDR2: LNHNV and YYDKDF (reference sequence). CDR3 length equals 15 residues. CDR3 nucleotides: TGTGCCACCAGAACATACAGGGGTGGGACCGGGGAGCTGTTTTTT. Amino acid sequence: CATRTYRGGTGELFF.

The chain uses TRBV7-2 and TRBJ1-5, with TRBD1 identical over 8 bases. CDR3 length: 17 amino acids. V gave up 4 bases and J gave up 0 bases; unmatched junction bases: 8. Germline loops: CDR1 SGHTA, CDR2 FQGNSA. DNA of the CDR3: TGTGCCAGCAGCTCCGGGACAGGCTTTAATAGCAATCAGCCCCAGCATTTT. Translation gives CASSSGTGFNSNQPQHF.

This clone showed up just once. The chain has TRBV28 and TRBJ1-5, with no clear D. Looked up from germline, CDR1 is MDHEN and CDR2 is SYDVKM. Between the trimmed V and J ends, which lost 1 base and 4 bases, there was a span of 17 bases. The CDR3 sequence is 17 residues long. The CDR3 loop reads CASSLLSRRVENQPQHF. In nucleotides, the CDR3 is TGTGCCAGCAGTTTATTGTCTCGGAGAGTAGAGAATCAGCCCCAGCATTTT.

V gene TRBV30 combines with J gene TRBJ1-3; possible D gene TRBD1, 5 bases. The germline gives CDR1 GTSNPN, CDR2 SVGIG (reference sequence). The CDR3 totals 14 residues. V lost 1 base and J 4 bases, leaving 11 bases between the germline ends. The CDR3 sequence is CAWSEGKYGNTIYF. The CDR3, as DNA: TGTGCCTGGAGTGAGGGGAAGTACGGAAACACCATATATTTT.

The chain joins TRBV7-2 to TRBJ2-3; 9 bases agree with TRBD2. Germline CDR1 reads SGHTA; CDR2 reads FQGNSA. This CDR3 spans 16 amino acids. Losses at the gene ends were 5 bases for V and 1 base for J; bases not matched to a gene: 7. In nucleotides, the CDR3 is TGTGCCAGCAGCCGAATACTAGCGGGTGGCACAGATACGCAGTATTTT. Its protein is CASSRILAGGTDTQYF.